This TCR beta chain was captured in a study of T cells in localized non-small cell lung cancer. Details on this clone: Its antigen is not known.

The protocol was immunoSEQ multiplex PCR, while the TCRdb copy is restricted to in-frame clones and leaves out a portion. This sample has 15,000 to 25,000 clones, with over 80% found just once. V lost 4 bases, J lost 1 base, and 5 bases stayed unmatched. Germline V gene lookup returns CDR1 SEHNR and CDR2 FQNEAQ (reference sequence). The CDR3 consists of 16 residues. Study-wide results and limits: Increased T cell density in blood showed an association with longer overall survival. Across samples, adjacent lung featured a median roughly 50 of the top 100 tumor clones.

The sequenced sample was peripheral blood, obtained before any cancer treatment. This receptor was taken from a male donor aged 60 or older with stage I squamous cell lung carcinoma. This rearrangement joins TRBV7-9 to TRBJ2-7; 12 bases match TRBD2. This chain's CDR3 is CASSSLAGGESYEQYF. The DNA of the CDR3 is TGTGCCAGCAGCTCGCTAGCGGGAGGGGAGTCCTACGAGCAGTACTTC.